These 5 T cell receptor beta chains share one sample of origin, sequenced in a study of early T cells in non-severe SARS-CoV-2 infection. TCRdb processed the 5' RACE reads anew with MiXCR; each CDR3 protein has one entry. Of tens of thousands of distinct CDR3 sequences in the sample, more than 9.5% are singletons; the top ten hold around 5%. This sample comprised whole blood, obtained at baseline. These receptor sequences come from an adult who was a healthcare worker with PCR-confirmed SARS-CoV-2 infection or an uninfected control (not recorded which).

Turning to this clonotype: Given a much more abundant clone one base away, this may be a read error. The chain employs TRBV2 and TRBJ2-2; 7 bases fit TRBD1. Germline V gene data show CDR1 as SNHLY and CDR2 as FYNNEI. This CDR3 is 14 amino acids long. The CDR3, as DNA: TGTGCCAGCATAGAGACAGGGTACACCGGGGAGCCGTTTTTT. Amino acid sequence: CASIETGYTGEPFF.

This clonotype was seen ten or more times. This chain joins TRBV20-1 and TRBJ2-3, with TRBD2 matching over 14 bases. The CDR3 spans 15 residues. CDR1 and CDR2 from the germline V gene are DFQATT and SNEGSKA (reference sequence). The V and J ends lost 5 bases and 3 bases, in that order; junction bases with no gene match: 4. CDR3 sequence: CSAPGLAGVTDTQYF. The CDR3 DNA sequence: TGCAGTGCTCCGGGACTAGCGGGAGTAACAGATACGCAGTATTTT.

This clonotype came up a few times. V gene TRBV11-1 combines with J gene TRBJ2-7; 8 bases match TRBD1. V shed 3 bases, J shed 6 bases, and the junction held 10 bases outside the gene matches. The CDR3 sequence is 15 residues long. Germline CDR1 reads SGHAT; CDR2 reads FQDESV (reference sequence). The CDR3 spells CASSFPRTGLGEQYF. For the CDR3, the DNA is TGTGCCAGCAGCTTCCCCCGGACAGGGCTCGGCGAGCAGTACTTC.

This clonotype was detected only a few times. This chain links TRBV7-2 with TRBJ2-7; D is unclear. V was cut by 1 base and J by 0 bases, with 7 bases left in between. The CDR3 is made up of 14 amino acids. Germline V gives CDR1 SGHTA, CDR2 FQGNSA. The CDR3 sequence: CASSLGVTSYEQYF. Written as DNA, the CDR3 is TGTGCCAGCAGCTTAGGCGTCACCTCCTACGAGCAGTACTTC.

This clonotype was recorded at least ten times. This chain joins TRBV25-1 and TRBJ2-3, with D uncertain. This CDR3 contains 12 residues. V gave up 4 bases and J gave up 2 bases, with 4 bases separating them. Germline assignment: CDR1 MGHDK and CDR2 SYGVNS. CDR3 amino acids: CASSALTDTQYF. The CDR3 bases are TGTGCCAGCAGTGCCCTCACAGATACGCAGTATTTT. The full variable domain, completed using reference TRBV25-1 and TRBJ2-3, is EADIYQTPRYLVIGTGKKITLECSQTMGHDKMYWYQQDPGMELHLIHYSYGVNSTEKGDLSSESTVSRIRTEHFPLTLESARPSHTSQYLCASSALTDTQYFGPGTRLTVL.